The entry below describes one T cell receptor beta chain. Other DNA sequences within the sample encode an identical CDR3. This specimen comes from a study of shared clonotypes between healthy human individuals. The germline V gene has CDR1 SGHNT and CDR2 YYREEE (reference sequence). This CDR3 has 18 residues. With 4 bases removed from V and 5 bases from J, the gap between germline ends came to 27 bases. Using immunoSEQ multiplex PCR, the repertoire was profiled, and TCRdb retains in-frame clones only, with some absent. The table has 550,000 to 800,000 clones, about nine tenths seen once; the top ten hold roughly 36%.

The rearrangement uses TRBV5-4 and TRBJ2-5, with D tentatively TRBD2 (5 bases). The TCR originated in a man in his late teens or twenties in good health. Some clones in this sample may be carry-over from other donors' samples. The sequenced sample consisted of memory CD8+ T cells from PBMCs. Subset meaning: CD45RO+ cells pooled with CCR7-negative TemRA cells. The CDR3 spells CASSNWLSSARRWETQYF. As DNA, the CDR3 is TGTGCCAGCAGCAACTGGTTGAGTAGCGCCAGACGTTGGGAGACCCAGTACTTC.